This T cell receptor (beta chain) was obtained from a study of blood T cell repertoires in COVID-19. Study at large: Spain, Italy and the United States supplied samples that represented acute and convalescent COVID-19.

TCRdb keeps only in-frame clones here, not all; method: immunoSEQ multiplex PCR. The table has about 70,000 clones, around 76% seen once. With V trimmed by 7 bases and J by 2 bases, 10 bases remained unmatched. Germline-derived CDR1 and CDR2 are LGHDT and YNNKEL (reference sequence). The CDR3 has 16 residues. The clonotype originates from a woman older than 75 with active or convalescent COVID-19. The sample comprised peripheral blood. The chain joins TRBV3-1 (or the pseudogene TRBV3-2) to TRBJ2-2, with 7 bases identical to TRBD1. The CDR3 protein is CASTPGQSYNTGELFF. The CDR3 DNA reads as TGTGCCAGCACGCCGGGACAGTCATATAACACCGGGGAGCTGTTTTTT.